This T cell receptor (beta chain) was sequenced during a study of blood T cell repertoires in COVID-19. As for the study in general: Acute and convalescent COVID-19 samples came from the United States, Italy and Spain.

This clone was found once. Germline V gene lookup returns CDR1 SGHRS and CDR2 YFSETQ. This CDR3 is 19 amino acids long. V dropped 0 bases and J dropped 0; count of bases not matched to a gene: 2. Seattle patients were enrolled while actively infected and followed longitudinally. Data came from immunoSEQ multiplex PCR; TCRdb stores just in-frame clones and leaves some out. The sample contains around 260,000 clones, 91% of which appear only once. The receptor was derived from a person aged 18 to 29 with COVID-19, enrolled during active disease. The specimen sequenced was peripheral blood. The V call is TRBV5-1, the J call TRBJ2-2, with 16 bases that match TRBD2. The CDR3 DNA reads as TGCGCCAGCAGCTTGGAGGGACTAGCGGGAGGGGCGAACACCGGGGAGCTGTTTTTT. This encodes CASSLEGLAGGANTGELFF.